This TCR beta chain was sequenced during a study of blood T cells in healthy people across ages (dated by TCRdb to 2014 to 2015). Notes on the research overall: In model experiments, template switching captured roughly one uniquely barcoded TCR beta cDNA molecule for every two T cells. To track age-related changes in TCR beta repertoire diversity, the study relied on deep sequencing normalized with unique cDNA molecular identifiers. The donors were split into four age groups: young (average around 15 years), middle-aged (over 35), aged (approximately 60) and long-lived (about 82). Donors of different ages were randomly distributed across sequencing lanes to avoid experimental bias. For two donors (one aged 18 to 30 and one aged 80 or older), the study analyzed two additional independent replicas of 1 million unique cDNA reads from the same blood draw. What the study reported, not specific to this receptor: Donor CMV infection status was unknown, potentially confounding age-related changes in expanded clonotypes. Observed TCR beta diversity correlated strongly with the percentage of naive T cells measured by flow cytometry. Conclusive comparison of naive and antigen-experienced compartments was prevented by the profiling of bulk unsorted PBMCs. Observed TCR beta diversity per million T cells fell roughly linearly with age, and a significant reduction was already apparent by age around 40. Compared with the aged group, more naive CD4+ T cells, fewer expanded clones and increased TCR diversity were shown by the long-lived group, suggesting age selection. Estimates of total diversity based on one million sequenced T cells were regarded as lower bounds and as underestimates.

Library preparation was by 5' RACE. The sequencer listed for this sample is Illumina HiSeq 2500. A second about 7 to 12 cycle PCR used a sample-barcoded 5' primer and a J-beta primer mix. A template-switch 5' adaptor carrying 12 random nucleotides introduced a unique molecular identifier onto each TCR beta cDNA molecule. At least 3 million CDR3-containing paired-end reads were obtained from each sample. The Mint cDNA synthesis kit, primed by a TRBC-specific oligonucleotide, was used to synthesize first-strand cDNA from all RNA. After uracil-DNA glycosylase treatment, a first 18-cycle PCR used universal primers M1SS and BC2_uni_R on all cDNA. The paper's data handling went like this. For normalization, 1 million high-quality reads, each with a distinct molecular identifier, were randomly selected from each sample. Reads sharing molecular identifiers were discarded rather than binned into consensus sequences. MiTCR, run with a Q25 quality threshold and the strictest error-elimination algorithm, handled CDR3 identification, clonotype clustering and error correction. Lower-bound total TCR beta diversity was estimated with a nonparametric unseen species model using Euler transformation. TCRdb trimmed the raw reads at Q25, called clones with MiXCR and kept productive beta chains. Identical CDR3 protein sequences are pooled into one entry, listed with their most common genes and DNA. In this record, the V and J calls reflect TCRdb's handling and not the investigators' own analysis. The sample contains hundreds of thousands of distinct CDR3 sequences, roughly three fifths of them found a single time. The ten largest clones represent roughly 25% of the sample.

For CDR1 and CDR2, the germline V gene lists MDHEN and SYDVKM. Trimming takes 7 bases from V and 8 bases from J, and the germline ends sit 22 bases apart. The CDR3 measures 15 amino acids from cysteine to phenylalanine. The DNA shown is the 45-base CDR3, in frame from base 1. This clonotype was observed a few times. Its cognate antigen has yet to be identified. No qualities accompany the bases; no much larger clone lies one base away. The roughly 39 donors, aged about 6 to 100 years, were systemically healthy Caucasian individuals from Russia. Each donor gave approximately 10 milliliters of peripheral blood, collected into EDTA-treated Vacutainer tubes. Ficoll-Paque density-gradient centrifugation was used to isolate PBMCs, with at least 6 million per sample. Total RNA was extracted from PBMCs with Trizol reagent, with at least 6 micrograms obtained per sample. For every donor, flow cytometry on a PBMC aliquot measured the percentage of naive CD45RAhigh/CD27high T cells.

Sequencing was performed on blood. The clonotype comes from a man between 40 and 49 years old in good health. The V and J genes are TRBV28 and TRBJ2-3, with an unclear D gene assignment. The CDR3 region reads CASKVGSGGLFTQYF. The bases are TGTGCCAGCAAGGTCGGTTCAGGTGGTCTTTTTACGCAGTATTTT.